This TCR beta chain was identified in a study of shared clonotypes between healthy human individuals. Only CD45RO-negative cells positively selected for CCR7 counted as naive CD8 cells, so terminally differentiated effector memory CD45RA+ cells were excluded. Sequencing used immunoSEQ multiplex PCR; TCRdb keeps in-frame clones, though not all of them. The repertoire holds hundreds of thousands of clones, with approximately 96% as singletons. The CDR3 totals 18 residues. Trimming took 5 bases from V and 0 from J; bases not matched to a gene: 12. Germline V gives CDR1 SGHRS, CDR2 YFSETQ. V usage is TRBV5-1 and J usage is TRBJ2-4, with TRBD2 matching 9 bases. The origin of this receptor is a woman under 40 in good health. Material: naive CD8+ T cells sorted from blood. The CDR3 loop reads CASSMAGGLRIAKNIQYF. For the CDR3, the DNA is TGCGCCAGCAGTATGGCGGGAGGGCTCCGTATAGCCAAAAACATTCAGTACTTC.